The present entry profiles one TCR beta chain with its context. Its antigen remains unidentified. These data are taken from a study of cytomegalovirus exposure and HLA in healthy donors. Study-wide context: The same platform as the approximately 730 first-cohort repertoires was used for the 130 or so validation repertoires, a later analysis reported.

Germline lookup yields CDR1 SGHDT and CDR2 YYEEEE. The CDR3 has 13 residues. The germline V and J ends were trimmed by 0 bases and 8 bases, with 11 bases remaining between them. Overall study results and limits: The classifier was said to identify cytomegalovirus status with high specificity and sensitivity. The study listed approximately 160 cytomegalovirus-associated TCR beta chains.

The validation cohort, a group of 120 subjects, included the donors and was separate from the approximately 650-subject first cohort. Assay: immunoSEQ multiplex PCR; the TCRdb copy retains only in-frame clones and omits some. The data contain around 52,000 clones, more than 85% of them singletons. Sequencing was performed on PBMCs. This sequence joins TRBV5-6 and TRBJ1-2, with D perhaps TRBD1 (5 bases). The receptor was isolated from a woman between 18 and 30 years old in good health and CMV-seronegative. The DNA for the CDR3 is TGTGCCAGCAGCTTGGCCGGGGGGAGAGGCTACACCTTC. It encodes CASSLAGGRGYTF.